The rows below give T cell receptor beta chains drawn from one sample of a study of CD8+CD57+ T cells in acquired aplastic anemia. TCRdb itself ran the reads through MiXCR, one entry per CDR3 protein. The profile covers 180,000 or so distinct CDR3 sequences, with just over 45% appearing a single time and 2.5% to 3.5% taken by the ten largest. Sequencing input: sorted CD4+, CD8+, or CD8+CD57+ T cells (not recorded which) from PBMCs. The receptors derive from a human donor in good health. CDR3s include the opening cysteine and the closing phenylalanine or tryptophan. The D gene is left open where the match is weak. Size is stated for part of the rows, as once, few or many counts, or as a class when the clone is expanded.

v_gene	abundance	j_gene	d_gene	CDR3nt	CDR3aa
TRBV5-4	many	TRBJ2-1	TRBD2	TGTGCCAGCAGCTTGGTTAGCGGGGCGAGGAATGAGCAGTTCTTC	CASSLVSGARNEQFF
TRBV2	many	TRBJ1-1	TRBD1	TGTGCCAGCAGGCCCGGACAGGGAGCGGGCACTGAAGCTTTCTTT	CASRPGQGAGTEAFF
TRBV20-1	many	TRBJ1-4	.	TGCAGTGCTCCGTTACAGACGGAAAAACTGTTTTTT	CSAPLQTEKLFF
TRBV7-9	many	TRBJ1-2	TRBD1	TGTGCCAGCAGCGCGAGCGAGGGACAGGGGTACGGCTACACCTTC	CASSASEGQGYGYTF
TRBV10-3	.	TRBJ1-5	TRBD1	TGTGCCATCAGTGAGGGACTGGACAGGGGGCGAAGCAATCAGCCCCAGCATTTT	CAISEGLDRGRSNQPQHF
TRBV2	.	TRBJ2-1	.	TGTGCCAGCAGTGAATGGGCCGGCGTGAATGAGCAGTTCTTC	CASSEWAGVNEQFF
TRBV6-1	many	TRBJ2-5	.	TGTGCCAGCCAGGCGGCCCAAGAGACCCAGTACTTC	CASQAAQETQYF
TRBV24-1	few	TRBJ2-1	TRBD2	TGTGCCACCAGTGAAGCACGACCCGGGACTAGTAACAATGGGCAGTTCTTC	CATSEARPGTSNNGQFF
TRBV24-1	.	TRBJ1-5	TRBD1	TGTGCCACCAGTGAGTCACAGGGGGGAGCCAATCAGCCCCAGCATTTT	CATSESQGGANQPQHF
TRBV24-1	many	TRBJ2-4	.	TGTGCCACCAGTGATCCATGGACAGTAGCCAAAAACATTCAGTACTTC	CATSDPWTVAKNIQYF
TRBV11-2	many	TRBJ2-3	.	TGTGCCAGCAGCTTAGAGGCTAGACTACCTCCTCGCACAGATACGCAGTATTTT	CASSLEARLPPRTDTQYF
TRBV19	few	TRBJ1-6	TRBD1	TGTGCCAGTAGTCTACAGGGGTACTCACCCCTCCACTTT	CASSLQGYSPLHF
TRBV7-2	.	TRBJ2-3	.	TGTGCCAGCAGGTCACTAGCAGATACGCAGTATTTT	CASRSLADTQYF
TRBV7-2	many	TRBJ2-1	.	TGTGCCAGCAGCTTAAAAGGCGGCAGATCCTACAATGAGCAGTTCTTC	CASSLKGGRSYNEQFF
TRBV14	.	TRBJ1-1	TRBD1	TGTGCCAGCAGCCAAACAGGGGTGACTGAAGCTTTCTTT	CASSQTGVTEAFF
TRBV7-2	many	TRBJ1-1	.	TGTGCCAGCAGCTTAGCGCTAGGGGTGAACACTGAAGCTTTCTTT	CASSLALGVNTEAFF
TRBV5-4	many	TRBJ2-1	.	TGTGCCAGCAGCCAGGGGAGGGCCCGACTCAACAATGAGCAGTTCTTC	CASSQGRARLNNEQFF
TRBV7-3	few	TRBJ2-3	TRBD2	TGTGCCAGCACCTCTACTAGCGGACGCACAGATACGCAGTATTTT	CASTSTSGRTDTQYF
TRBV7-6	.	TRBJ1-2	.	TGTGCCAGCAGCTTAACAACAGGGTCTAACTATGGCTACACCTTC	CASSLTTGSNYGYTF
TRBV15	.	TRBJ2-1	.	TGTGCCACCAGCAGACCGGGAAAAGGGAATGAGCAGTTCTTC	CATSRPGKGNEQFF
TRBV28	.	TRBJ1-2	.	TGTGCCAGCAACACGGGGTACTATGGCTACACCTTC	CASNTGYYGYTF
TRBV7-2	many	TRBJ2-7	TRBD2	TGTGCCAGCAGCGGACGGGGGCCGGCGGGAGGAAAATCCTACGAGCAGTACTTC	CASSGRGPAGGKSYEQYF
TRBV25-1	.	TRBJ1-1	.	TGTGCCAGCAGCTACCTCAAGGGGGACGTGGGGCTTGAAGCTTTCTTT	CASSYLKGDVGLEAFF
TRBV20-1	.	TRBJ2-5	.	TGCAGTGCGCGCCCGGAGGAATGGGAGACCCAGTACTTC	CSARPEEWETQYF
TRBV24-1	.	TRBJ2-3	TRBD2	TGTGCCACCAGTGATCCACTAGCGGGGGGCACTCTCACGCAGTATTTT	CATSDPLAGGTLTQYF
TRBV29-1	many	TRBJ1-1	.	TGCAGCGTGGCCCGAGGGAGCTTAGCGAACACTGAAGCTTTCTTT	CSVARGSLANTEAFF
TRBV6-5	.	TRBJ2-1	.	TGTGCCAGCAGTTACGGGGTAGAGTACAATCAGCAGTTCTTC	CASSYGVEYNQQFF
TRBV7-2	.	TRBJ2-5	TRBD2	TGTGCCAGCAGCCAACGACTAGCGGGGGGGCGAAAGACCCAGTACTTC	CASSQRLAGGRKTQYF
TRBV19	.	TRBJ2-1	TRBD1	TGTGCCAGTAGTATGAAGGGGGACAGCTACAATGAGCAGTTCTTC	CASSMKGDSYNEQFF
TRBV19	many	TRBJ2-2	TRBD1	TGTGCCAGTAGTATCCTATTGGGACAGGGGATCGGGGAGCTGTTTTTT	CASSILLGQGIGELFF
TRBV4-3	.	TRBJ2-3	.	TGCGCCAGCAGCCAAGATTCGAGGGGCCTTAGAGATACGCAGTATTTT	CASSQDSRGLRDTQYF
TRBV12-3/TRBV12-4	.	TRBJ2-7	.	TGTGCCAGCAGCCTAAGAACCCCCGAGCAGTACTTC	CASSLRTPEQYF
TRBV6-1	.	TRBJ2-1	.	TGTGCCAGCATGACGGGAGATGTAGGGGGGCAGTTCTTC	CASMTGDVGGQFF
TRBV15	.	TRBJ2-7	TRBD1	TGTGCCACCAGTTCGAACAGGGGGACCCGCTACGAGCAGTACTTC	CATSSNRGTRYEQYF
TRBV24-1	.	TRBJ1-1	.	TGTGCCACCCCCATCGTTTTAAGGGGGGTCCCGAACACTGAAGCTTTCTTT	CATPIVLRGVPNTEAFF
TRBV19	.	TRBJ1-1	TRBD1	TGTGCCAGTAGACTAACAGGGACAGGGGTCACTGAAGCTTTCTTT	CASRLTGTGVTEAFF
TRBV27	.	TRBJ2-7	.	TGTGCCAGCAGTTCCGCCGGGAAAGGGGAGGTCGAGCAGTACTTC	CASSSAGKGEVEQYF
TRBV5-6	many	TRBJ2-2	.	TGTGCCAGCAGCTCTGTTACTAGTGACACCGGGGAGCTGTTTTTT	CASSSVTSDTGELFF
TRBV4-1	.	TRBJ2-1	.	TGCGCCAGCAGCCAAGATCCCTCCAATGAGCAGTTCTTC	CASSQDPSNEQFF
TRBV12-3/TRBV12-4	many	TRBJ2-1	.	TGTGCCAGTCGTAGCGTTTCTTACAATGAGCAGTTCTTC	CASRSVSYNEQFF
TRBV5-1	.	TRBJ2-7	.	TGCGCCAGCAGCGTAGCAGGCGAGCAGTACTTC	CASSVAGEQYF
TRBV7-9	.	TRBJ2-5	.	TGTGCCAGCAGCTCGTGGGACCAAGAGACCCAGTACTTC	CASSSWDQETQYF
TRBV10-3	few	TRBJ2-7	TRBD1	TGTGCCATCAGTGCGCGGGACAGGGGGCCTGACGAGCAGTACTTC	CAISARDRGPDEQYF
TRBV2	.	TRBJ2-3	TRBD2	TGTGCCAGTCAACTAGCGGATACAGATACGCAGTATTTT	CASQLADTDTQYF